Below are 28 T cell receptor beta chains sequenced from a single sample in a study of blood T cells in healthy people across ages. Primers used in a second PCR of about 6 to 11 cycles were a sample-barcoded 5' primer and a J-beta primer mix. One entry per CDR3 protein results from TCRdb running MiXCR on the 5' RACE reads. The repertoire has 700,000 to 1,000,000 distinct CDR3 sequences, around two fifths of them found once; the top ten carry about 19%. The sequenced sample consisted of blood. Every receptor here comes from a man in his sixties in good health.

J is TRBJ2-5 and V is TRBV18; possible D gene TRBD2, 6 bases. The J call is uncertain, as TRBJ2-1 better fits the DNA end. Germline V gene lookup returns CDR1 KGHSH and CDR2 LQKENI. The CDR3 loop spans 14 amino acids. In DNA form, the CDR3 reads TGTGCCAGCTCACCGGATGCGGGGCAAGAGACCCAGTTCTTC. Its protein is CASSPDAGQETQFF.

J is TRBJ2-3 and V is TRBV6-2 or TRBV6-3, with D unresolved. Germline lookup yields CDR1 MNHEY and CDR2 SVGEGT. The V end was cut by 0 bases, the J end by 8 bases, with 15 bases between. CDR3 length equals 15 residues. CDR3 in amino acids: CASSYSITRSSTQYF. The CDR3, as DNA: TGTGCCAGCAGTTACTCGATCACCCGGAGCAGTACGCAGTATTTT.

This clonotype was recorded only once. The chain is built from TRBV7-9 and TRBJ2-3; D not resolved. The length of the CDR3 is 15 residues. Trimming left V 4 bases short and J 0 bases short, with 11 bases between. Germline values: CDR1 SEHNR, CDR2 FQNEAQ (reference sequence). The DNA of the CDR3 is TGTGCCAGCAGCTCCGAGGTCGGGAGCACAGATACGCAGTATTTT. It translates to CASSSEVGSTDTQYF.

The chain recombines TRBV10-2 with TRBJ2-3; no reliable D call. The CDR3 is made up of 14 amino acids. V lost 3 bases and J 2 bases, leaving 9 bases between the germline ends. The germline CDR1 and CDR2 sequences are WSHSY and SAAADI. As DNA, the CDR3 is TGCGCCAGCAGTGATCGGGTGACCACAGATACGCAGTATTTT. Encoded protein: CASSDRVTTDTQYF.

The rearrangement links TRBV11-3 to TRBJ1-6, with TRBD1 matching 9 bases. Germline CDR1 reads SGHNT; CDR2 reads YENEEA. The CDR3 has 16 amino acids. V shed 5 bases, J shed 7 bases, and the junction held 9 bases outside the gene matches. The CDR3 DNA sequence: TGTGCCAGCAGCGATTACAGACAGGGGGGCAATTCACCCCTCCACTTT. Residues: CASSDYRQGGNSPLHF.

This clonotype occurred a few times. The rearrangement uses TRBV12-3 or TRBV12-4 and TRBJ1-5; 10 nucleotides agree with TRBD1. The V and J ends lost 5 bases and 7 bases, in that order; junction bases with no gene match: 5. The CDR3 runs 14 residues. This chain's CDR3 is CASSPDRGDQPQHF. DNA for the CDR3: TGTGCCAGCAGTCCGGACAGGGGGGACCAGCCCCAGCATTTT.

This clonotype occurred once. This rearrangement joins TRBV20-1 to TRBJ2-5, with TRBD1 as a possible D gene (6 bases). The DNA matches TRBJ2-7 better at its end, which makes the J call doubtful. Germline V gives CDR1 DFQATT, CDR2 SNEGSKA (reference sequence). The length of the CDR3 is 14 residues. The DNA of the CDR3 is TGCAGTGCTAGCCTAGGGGGAAGTTATTACGAGCAGTACTTC. Its translation is CSASLGGSYYEQYF.

This clonotype was seen only a few times. The chain joins TRBV9 to TRBJ1-2, with D unresolved. Between the trimmed V and J ends, which lost 3 bases and 4 bases, there was a span of 10 bases. The CDR3 covers 13 residues. From germline, CDR1 is SGDLS and CDR2 YYNGEE. DNA for the CDR3: TGTGCCAGCAGCGGACGGAGTCTCTATGGCTACACCTTC. Its translation: CASSGRSLYGYTF.

This clonotype was recorded a few times. The CDR3 DNA sequence: TGTGCCAGTACAGGATACGGGGCCAACGTCCTGACTTTC. It yields the protein CASTGYGANVLTF. The chain joins TRBV25-1 to TRBJ2-6; perhaps TRBD1 as D (5 bases). Trimming removed 9 bases from V and 4 bases from J, with 10 bases in between. Germline V CDR1 and CDR2: MGHDK, SYGVNS. The CDR3 extends over 13 amino acids.

In this sample, this clonotype turned up once. This CDR3 is CASSIGRVWDNEQFF. The CDR3 coding sequence is TGTGCCAGCAGCATAGGCAGGGTTTGGGACAATGAGCAGTTCTTC. The chain carries TRBV11-3 and TRBJ2-1; D is possibly TRBD1 (5 bases). CDR1 SGHNT and CDR2 YENEEA come from the germline V gene. This CDR3 is built from 15 residues. V was cut by 5 bases and J by 5 bases, with 16 bases left in between. Complete variable domain (other parts from reference TRBV11-3 and TRBJ2-1): EAGVVQSPRYKIIEKKQPVAFWCNPISGHNTLYWYLQNLGQGPELLIRYENEEAVDDSQLPKDRFSAERLKGVDSTLKIQPAELGDSAVYLCASSIGRVWDNEQFFGPGTRLTVL.

The V and J genes are TRBV12-3 or TRBV12-4 and TRBJ1-6; D is perhaps TRBD1 (5 bases). This CDR3 has 15 residues. V was shortened by 6 bases and J by 9 bases, with 18 bases between the two germline ends. In nucleotides, the CDR3 is TGTGCCAGCAGGACCGCAGGGTTAGTAAGTTCACCCCTCCACTTT. Translation: CASRTAGLVSSPLHF.

V gene TRBV20-1 combines with J gene TRBJ2-3; the D gene is possibly TRBD2 (7 bases). This CDR3 has 14 amino acids. Germline V gene sequence: CDR1 DFQATT, CDR2 SNEGSKA (reference sequence). The CDR3 DNA sequence: TGCAGCCAAAGCAAAGGGGGGGGCACAGATACGCAGTATTTT. Encoded protein: CSQSKGGGTDTQYF.

The gene calls are TRBV7-9 and TRBJ1-2; D not resolved. The CDR3 consists of 15 residues. V lost 4 bases and J lost 4, with 16 bases in between. Germline V gene lookup returns CDR1 SEHNR and CDR2 FQNEAQ (reference sequence). CDR3 region: CASSSDWESLYGYTF. CDR3 in DNA: TGTGCCAGCAGCTCCGACTGGGAAAGTCTCTATGGCTACACCTTC.

V is TRBV6-6 and J is TRBJ2-7; tentative D call: TRBD1 (6 bases). The J call could be wrong; TRBJ2-4 is a better fit for the DNA end. The germline V gene has CDR1 MNHNY and CDR2 SVGAGI (reference sequence). This CDR3 contains 15 residues. CDR3 in amino acids: CASSMQGLISNIQYF. Written as DNA, the CDR3 is TGTGCCAGCAGTATGCAGGGGTTGATCTCGAACATTCAGTACTTC.

This clonotype was picked up a small number of times. This chain joins TRBV6-2 or TRBV6-3 and TRBJ2-3, with a weak D call TRBD1 (5 bases). CDR1 and CDR2 (germline): MNHEY, SVGEGT. The V gene lost 6 bases and the J gene lost 6 bases, with 13 bases spanning the gap. This CDR3 contains 13 residues. The CDR3, as DNA: TGTGCCAGCAGACAGGTCAGACTGGATACGCAGTATTTT. As protein: CASRQVRLDTQYF.

This clonotype was seen at least ten times. This chain links TRBV20-1 with TRBJ1-2; D is unresolved. V lost 6 bases and J 8 bases, leaving 7 bases between the germline ends. The CDR3 length is 9 residues. Germline loops: CDR1 DFQATT, CDR2 SNEGSKA (reference sequence). CDR3 loop: CSAPEGYTF. Written as DNA, the CDR3 is TGCAGTGCCCCGGAGGGCTACACCTTC.

This clonotype was found a few times. The J gene is TRBJ2-3, the V gene TRBV7-2, with TRBD2 matching 10 bases. The CDR3 is 17 amino acids. V gave up 1 base and J gave up 0 bases; unmatched junction bases: 4. Germline V gene data show CDR1 as SGHTA and CDR2 as FQGNSA. CDR3 DNA: TGTGCCAGCAGCTTAGAGGGACTAGCGACTAGCACAGATACGCAGTATTTT. Translation gives CASSLEGLATSTDTQYF.

The chain recombines TRBV5-1 with TRBJ2-3; 7 bases line up with TRBD2. Germline trimming cut 7 bases from V and 5 bases from J; bases unmatched to any gene: 7. The germline CDR1 and CDR2 sequences are SGHRS and YFSETQ. The CDR3 totals 13 residues. The CDR3 region is CASGSGSQDTQYF. The DNA for the CDR3 is TGCGCCAGCGGTAGCGGGTCTCAAGATACGCAGTATTTT.

This chain connects TRBV20-1 to TRBJ2-1; TRBD2 matches 9 bases. This CDR3 contains 15 residues. The V gene end was trimmed by 3 bases and the J gene end by 4 bases; junction bases not matched to a gene: 7. Germline CDR1 DFQATT, CDR2 SNEGSKA (reference sequence). Written as DNA, the CDR3 is TGCAGTGCTAGGGGGTCTAGCGGGGTGTACAATGAGCAGTTCTTC. Protein: CSARGSSGVYNEQFF.

The J gene is TRBJ2-1, the V gene TRBV14; D ambiguous. The V gene lost 0 bases and the J gene lost 10 bases, with 10 bases spanning the gap. This CDR3 comprises 13 residues. Germline V CDR1 and CDR2: SGHDN, FVKESK. DNA for the CDR3: TGTGCCAGCAGCCAAGACGGACCCCTCGAGCAGTTCTTC. Residues: CASSQDGPLEQFF.

The gene calls are TRBV6-2 or TRBV6-3 and TRBJ2-7, with D hard to call. The CDR3 is made up of 12 amino acids. Trimming took off 1 base at V and 3 bases at J, with 4 bases between the two ends. CDR1 MNHEY and CDR2 SVGEGT come from the germline V gene. CDR3 loop: CASSYFYYEQYF. The CDR3 region has the DNA TGTGCCAGCAGTTACTTCTACTACGAGCAGTACTTC.

The gene calls are TRBV12-3 or TRBV12-4 and TRBJ2-1; no clear D gene. The CDR3 runs to 12 residues. V lost 7 bases and J lost 7, with 11 bases in between. CDR3 loop: CASTTTVNEQFF. CDR3 sequence (DNA): TGTGCCAGCACCACGACGGTTAATGAGCAGTTCTTC.

This clonotype has only a few counts. J is TRBJ1-1 and V is TRBV30, with D perhaps matching TRBD1 (5 bases). The CDR3 runs to 14 residues. Trimming left V 5 bases short and J 5 bases short, with 18 bases between. CDR1 GTSNPN and CDR2 SVGIG come from the germline V gene (reference sequence). The CDR3 nucleotides are TGTGCCTGGTCCCGCGGGGGATTTTTGACTGAAGCTTTCTTT. Protein product: CAWSRGGFLTEAFF. The variable domain in full, completed from reference TRBV30 and TRBJ1-1, reads SQTIHQWPATLVQPVGSPLSLECTVEGTSNPNLYWYRQAAGRGLQLLFYSVGIGQISSEVPQNLSASRPQDRQFILSSKKLLLSDSGFYLCAWSRGGFLTEAFFGQGTRLTVV.

The CDR3 is CASGFPDGPSYEQYF. The CDR3 bases are TGTGCTAGTGGTTTCCCGGACGGGCCCTCCTACGAGCAGTACTTC. V is TRBV12-5 and J is TRBJ2-7, with D unresolved. The CDR3 is 15 residues long. Germline V CDR1 and CDR2: LGHNT, FRNRAP. The germline V and J ends were trimmed by 3 bases and 0 bases, with 12 bases remaining between them.

There are a few counts of this clonotype. This chain links TRBV11-1 with TRBJ2-7; 8 bases fit TRBD1. V gave up 2 bases and J gave up 2 bases; unmatched junction bases: 5. Germline CDR1 reads SGHAT; CDR2 reads FQDESV (reference sequence). The CDR3 contains 15 residues. The CDR3 here is CASSLRDRPTYEQYF. DNA of the CDR3: TGTGCCAGCAGCTTACGGGACAGGCCTACCTACGAGCAGTACTTC.

This clonotype was recorded a few times. The chain links TRBV7-2 to TRBJ1-1; D may be TRBD1 (6 bases). Germline V lookup: CDR1 SGHTA, CDR2 FQGNSA. V lost 5 bases and J 1 base, leaving 14 bases between the germline ends. The CDR3 length is 15 residues. The CDR3 DNA sequence: TGTGCCAGCAGCCAGCCGACAGGTTGGAACACTGAAGCTTTCTTT. Translation: CASSQPTGWNTEAFF.

V gene TRBV7-2 combines with J gene TRBJ2-1; D gene uncertain. V was shortened by 6 bases and J by 2 bases, with 11 bases between the two germline ends. The length of the CDR3 is 14 residues. CDR1 is SGHTA, CDR2 FQGNSA, per germline. The CDR3 protein is CASRGGLTYNEQFF. In DNA form, the CDR3 reads TGTGCCAGCAGGGGTGGGTTAACCTACAATGAGCAGTTCTTC.

This clonotype was seen a few times. The genes are TRBV12-3 or TRBV12-4 and TRBJ2-3; D perhaps matches TRBD1 (6 bases). The V end lost 5 bases, the J end lost 1 base, and 13 bases lay between the germline ends. There are 15 residues in the CDR3. CDR3 sequence reads: CASSLTQGGTDTQYF. The CDR3 DNA is TGTGCCAGCAGTCTGACACAGGGTGGCACAGATACGCAGTATTTT.